The present T cell receptor (beta chain) was sequenced within a study of blood T cell repertoires in COVID-19. Study as a whole: Material from acute and convalescent COVID-19 was sourced from the United States, Italy and Spain. The cDNA or gDNA used as material had been derived from T cells, B-cell-depleted T cells, or PBMCs.

The CDR3 extends over 18 amino acids. Trimming stripped 4 bases from V and 0 bases from J, with 19 bases between. Germline assignment: CDR1 LNHDA and CDR2 SQIVND (reference sequence). This clone was seen a few times. Original methodology: Nucleated cell counts were estimated from reference gene primer amplification. The repertoire was sequenced with immunoSEQ multiplex PCR; TCRdb's copy has only in-frame clones and lacks some. The V and J calls and clone size are taken from that table; D and trimming were inferred from the DNA. The repertoire holds about 220,000 clones, with about four fifths as singletons.

The J gene is TRBJ2-1, the V gene TRBV19, with D possibly TRBD2 on 7 matching bases. Material: peripheral blood. This clonotype was obtained from a young woman who had recovered from COVID-19. CDR3 sequence reads: CASSTQLGGPSSYNEQFF. DNA for the CDR3: TGTGCCAGTAGTACTCAATTGGGGGGGCCTAGCTCCTACAATGAGCAGTTCTTC.